The rows below give T cell receptor beta chains drawn from one sample of a study of monozygotic twins with inflammatory bowel disease. TCRdb reanalyzed the 5' RACE reads, giving one entry per CDR3 protein sequence and no DNA. Its table lists about 300,000 distinct CDR3 sequences. Sequencing was performed on blood. These receptors were collected from a human donor with ulcerative colitis or Crohn's disease, or a healthy co-twin of an affected twin (not recorded which). Each CDR3 is given with its conserved first and last residue.

v_gene	j_gene	CDR3aa
TRBV30	TRBJ2-2	CAWSYAPKGIGTGELFF
TRBV7-8	TRBJ2-1	CASSLVTSGRHEQFF
TRBV20-1	TRBJ2-2	CSARAGGAIGELFF
TRBV20-1	TRBJ1-1	CSAWDNRNTEAFF
TRBV6-5	TRBJ2-3	CASSYSIGSGGADTQYF
TRBV13	TRBJ2-1	CASRPTGTTYNEQFF
TRBV7-9	TRBJ2-2	CASSLATANTGELFF
TRBV7-3	TRBJ2-2	CASSLTQADTGELFF
TRBV5-1	TRBJ1-5	CASSRDSGAGQPQHF
TRBV27	TRBJ1-4	CASSFSTGAAEKLFF